This T cell receptor (beta chain) was sequenced during a study of blood T cells in healthy people across ages. Study outcomes and limitations: Per million T cells, TCR beta diversity dropped roughly linearly as age increased.

V was trimmed by 3 bases and J by 5 bases, leaving 13 bases between them. Germline assignment: CDR1 SEHNR and CDR2 FQNEAQ (reference sequence). This CDR3 is 14 amino acids long. There were healthy Caucasian individuals from Russia, aged 6 to 90, serving as donors. As to this clonotype: What it binds is unknown.

Primed by a sample-barcoded 5' primer and a J-beta primer mix, a second PCR proceeded for about 7 to 12 cycles. Via MiXCR, TCRdb re-called the 5' RACE reads, giving one row per CDR3 protein. The sample has over a million distinct CDR3 sequences, 59% seen once. This receptor was taken from a man younger than 35 in good health. The chain joins TRBV7-9 to TRBJ1-1; D might be TRBD1 (5 bases). Sequencing was performed on blood. In DNA form, the CDR3 reads TGTGCCAGCAGCTTGTTTGAGGGGTATACTGAAGCTTTCTTT. This translates into CASSLFEGYTEAFF.